This entry is about one TCR beta chain. Using immunoSEQ multiplex PCR, the repertoire was profiled, and TCRdb retains in-frame clones only, with some absent. The data contain a few million clones, 90% to 96% of them singletons. The record originates from a study of shared clonotypes between healthy human individuals. This TCR came from a man younger than 35 in good health. The sample consisted of naive CD4+ T cells sorted from blood. Subset in this sample: CD45RA+ positively selected.

The CDR3 sequence is CASSLRATEKLFF. CDR3 nucleotide sequence: TGTGCCAGCAGCCTCAGGGCTACCGAAAAACTGTTTTTT. The chain has TRBV7-2 and TRBJ1-4, with a weak D call TRBD1 (5 bases). The CDR3 extends over 13 amino acids. The germline V gene encodes CDR1 SGHTA and CDR2 FQGNSA. Trimming removed 5 bases from V and 8 bases from J, with 12 bases in between. Combining the CDR3 with reference TRBV7-2 and TRBJ1-4 gives the whole variable domain GAGVSQSPSNKVTEKGKDVELRCDPISGHTALYWYRQSLGQGLEFLIYFQGNSAPDKSGLPSDRFSAERTGGSVSTLTIQRTQQEDSAVYLCASSLRATEKLFFGSGTQLSVL.